Shown below are 26 T cell receptor beta chains from a single sample sequenced in a study of PD-1 blockade in classical Hodgkin lymphoma. Autologous stem cell transplantation was followed by relapse in every patient, and brentuximab vedotin exposure varied. This table comes from immunoSEQ multiplex PCR, and its TCRdb copy is limited to in-frame clones, with some not included. The sample shows over 15,000 clones, about 80% of them seen only once. Sequencing used peripheral blood mononuclear cells (PBMCs), obtained before the second cycle of nivolumab. These receptors came from a human donor with classical Hodgkin lymphoma.

The chain couples TRBV9 to TRBJ1-1, with D maybe TRBD1 (5 bases). V lost 0 bases and J lost 5, with 14 bases in between. Looked up from germline, CDR1 is SGDLS and CDR2 is YYNGEE. This CDR3 has 15 residues. The CDR3 reads CASSVDAQGGTEAFF. Written as DNA, the CDR3 is TGTGCCAGCAGCGTAGATGCCCAGGGAGGGACTGAAGCTTTCTTT.

This clone was seen only a few times. The gene calls are TRBV19 and TRBJ2-2; unclear D gene. The V gene lost 2 bases and the J gene lost 5 bases, with 15 bases spanning the gap. Per the germline V gene, CDR1 is LNHDA and CDR2 is SQIVND (reference sequence). This CDR3 has 16 residues. CDR3 sequence (DNA): TGTGCCAGTAGTATACAGCCAGGCGAGTTTACCGGGGAGCTGTTTTTT. Translating it yields CASSIQPGEFTGELFF.

J is TRBJ1-1 and V is TRBV18, with 9 bases that match TRBD1. The CDR3 extends over 17 amino acids. Germline-derived CDR1 and CDR2 are KGHSH and LQKENI. V lost 3 bases and J lost 1; bases outside the gene matches: 9. CDR3 in amino acids: CASSPGQGVRKNTEAFF. The CDR3 bases are TGTGCCAGCTCACCGGGACAGGGTGTTAGGAAGAACACTGAAGCTTTCTTT.

V usage is TRBV5-1 and J usage is TRBJ2-3; D is ambiguous. Germline CDR1 and CDR2: SGHRS and YFSETQ. The CDR3 runs 15 residues. Trimming cost V 2 bases and J 3 bases, with 13 bases left between them. The CDR3 DNA is TGCGCCAGCAGCTTCGGGCTCGGCGAGACAGATACGCAGTATTTT. The encoded protein is CASSFGLGETDTQYF.

The rearrangement joins TRBV5-5 to TRBJ2-6; 9 nucleotides agree with TRBD1. The J segment lost 2 bases and the V segment lost 4 bases, leaving 10 bases of the junction unmatched. Germline V gene data show CDR1 as SGHKS and CDR2 as YYEKEE (reference sequence). The CDR3 is 18 amino acids. In DNA, the CDR3 is TGTGCCAGCAGCACCTACAGGGGGCAAGGCGCTGGGGCCAACGTCCTGACTTTC. This translates into CASSTYRGQGAGANVLTF.

V gene TRBV7-6 combines with J gene TRBJ1-1, with TRBD1 identical over 8 bases. In germline, CDR1 is SGHVS, CDR2 FNYEAQ. CDR3 length: 14 residues. V gave up 5 bases and J gave up 5 bases; unmatched junction bases: 7. The DNA for the CDR3 is TGTGCCAGCAGCGGGGACAGGCGGGGGACTGAAGCTTTCTTT. Translated, it gives CASSGDRRGTEAFF.

The J gene is TRBJ1-4, the V gene TRBV5-4, with 7 bases identical to TRBD1. This CDR3 has 15 residues. V shed 5 bases, J shed 5 bases, and the junction held 9 bases outside the gene matches. Looked up from germline, CDR1 is SGHNT and CDR2 is YYREEE (reference sequence). The CDR3 is CASSPYRGGNEKLFF. Here the CDR3 DNA reads TGTGCCAGCAGTCCCTACAGGGGAGGAAATGAAAAACTGTTTTTT.

The V call is TRBV6-6, the J call TRBJ2-3; TRBD1 aligns across 9 bases. The length of the CDR3 is 16 residues. Germline V gene data show CDR1 as MNHNY and CDR2 as SVGAGI (reference sequence). V gave up 0 bases and J gave up 5 bases; unmatched junction bases: 6. CDR3 amino acids: CASSYSGTGRVDTQYF. The CDR3 nucleotides read TGTGCCAGCAGTTACTCGGGGACAGGGAGGGTAGATACGCAGTATTTT.

The chain carries TRBV7-9 and TRBJ2-3; TRBD1 or TRBD2 may be the D gene (5 bases each). The CDR3 sequence is 15 residues long. V gave up 5 bases and J gave up 1 base, with 13 bases separating them. The germline V gene has CDR1 SEHNR and CDR2 FQNEAQ (reference sequence). CDR3 in amino acids: CASSRARGGTDTQYF. In DNA form, the CDR3 reads TGTGCCAGCAGCCGCGCCCGAGGGGGCACAGATACGCAGTATTTT.

Worth noting for this clone: Within the sample, other DNA sequences also encode this same CDR3. This rearrangement joins TRBV5-1 to TRBJ2-1, with D possibly matching TRBD1 (6 bases). The CDR3 is 15 residues long. CDR1 and CDR2 (germline): SGHRS, YFSETQ. Trimming stripped 0 bases from V and 0 bases from J, with 7 bases between. This CDR3 reads CASSLGQVSYNEQFF. Written as DNA, the CDR3 is TGCGCCAGCAGCTTGGGACAGGTCTCCTACAATGAGCAGTTCTTC.

V gene TRBV7-3 combines with J gene TRBJ2-2; 7 bases agree with TRBD1. The V and J ends lost 5 bases and 4 bases, in that order; junction bases with no gene match: 4. This CDR3 contains 14 residues. From germline, CDR1 is SGHTA and CDR2 FQGTGA. In DNA form, the CDR3 reads TGTGCCAGCAGCGCCTACAGGGGCACCGGGGAGCTGTTTTTT. Protein sequence: CASSAYRGTGELFF.

This clone was detected only once. The V and J genes are TRBV2 and TRBJ2-3, with 10 bases identical to TRBD2. This CDR3 comprises 15 residues. The V gene's germline CDR1 is SNHLY and CDR2 FYNNEI. V lost 6 bases to trimming and J lost 4 bases; unmatched junction nucleotides: 7. CDR3 DNA: TGTGCCAGCAGGACACGAGCGGGGGGGGCAGATACGCAGTATTTT. This sequence encodes CASRTRAGGADTQYF.

This clone was counted a single time. The rearrangement joins TRBV13 to TRBJ1-5, with 7 nucleotides matching TRBD1. Per the germline V gene, CDR1 is PRHDT and CDR2 is FYEKMQ (reference sequence). The CDR3 is 14 amino acids. Trimming at V came to 5 bases and at J to 3 bases, leaving 4 bases not matched to a gene. CDR3 nucleotide sequence: TGTGCCAGCAGCGAGACAGGGTTCAATCAGCCCCAGCATTTT. This codes for CASSETGFNQPQHF.

The chain is built from TRBV28 and TRBJ2-6; 8 bases align to TRBD1. Germline assignment: CDR1 MDHEN and CDR2 SYDVKM. V dropped 4 bases and J dropped 0; count of bases not matched to a gene: 5. This CDR3 is built from 17 residues. In DNA form, the CDR3 reads TGTGCCAGCAGTTCAAGGACAGGGCGCTCTGGGGCCAACGTCCTGACTTTC. Translation gives CASSSRTGRSGANVLTF.

V gene TRBV11-1 combines with J gene TRBJ2-3; 9 bases are a match to TRBD1. This CDR3 comprises 16 residues. V shed 5 bases and J 1 base; nucleotides not matched to a gene: 7. Per germline, CDR1 SGHAT and CDR2 FQDESV (reference sequence). The CDR3 DNA reads as TGTGCCAGCAGCATCGGGACAGGGCCCCGCACAGATACGCAGTATTTT. This sequence encodes CASSIGTGPRTDTQYF. The variable domain in full, completed from reference TRBV11-1 and TRBJ2-3, reads EAEVAQSPRYKITEKSQAVAFWCDPISGHATLYWYRQILGQGPELLVQFQDESVVDDSQLPKDRFSAERLKGVDSTLKIQPAELGDSAMYLCASSIGTGPRTDTQYFGPGTRLTVL.

The chain carries TRBV6-6 and TRBJ1-4; 11 nucleotides agree with TRBD1. Per the germline V gene, CDR1 is MNHNY and CDR2 is SVGAGI (reference sequence). CDR3 length: 15 residues. With 7 bases clipped from V and 7 bases from J, the junction kept 8 bases outside the gene matches. CDR3 DNA sequence: TGTGCCAGCACCCAGACGGGACAGGGGGGTGAAAAACTGTTTTTT. Translating gives CASTQTGQGGEKLFF.

The V gene is TRBV9, the J gene TRBJ1-2; D call uncertain. Trimming pared 3 bases from V and 6 bases from J, leaving 21 bases between. This CDR3 region has 16 residues. Germline V gene data show CDR1 as SGDLS and CDR2 as YYNGEE. The CDR3 reads CASSADPGQMGDGYTF. The DNA of the CDR3 is TGTGCCAGCAGCGCAGACCCCGGGCAGATGGGTGATGGCTACACCTTC. Drawing the rest from reference TRBV9 and TRBJ1-2, the complete variable domain is DSGVTQTPKHLITATGQRVTLRCSPRSGDLSVYWYQQSLDQGLQFLIQYYNGEERAKGNILERFSAQQFPDLHSELNLSSLELGDSALYFCASSADPGQMGDGYTFGSGTRLTVV.

The chain couples TRBV5-1 to TRBJ1-5; D is ambiguous. Trimming removed 0 bases at V and 1 base at J, with 11 bases between. The CDR3 runs 16 residues. Looked up from germline, CDR1 is SGHRS and CDR2 is YFSETQ. The CDR3 nucleotides are TGCGCCAGCAGCTTGGATGGGTCGGTAAGCAATCAGCCCCAGCATTTT. Its translation: CASSLDGSVSNQPQHF. Full variable domain (remainder filled in from reference TRBV5-1 and TRBJ1-5): KAGVTQTPRYLIKTRGQQVTLSCSPISGHRSVSWYQQTPGQGLQFLFEYFSETQRNKGNFPGRFSGRQFSNSRSEMNVSTLELGDSALYLCASSLDGSVSNQPQHFGDGTRLSIL.

This clone was observed once. At one end, the junction sequence differs from germline, possibly due to a read error. The CDR3 region is CASSQDPTTAGRNTQYF. CDR3 coding DNA: TGCGCCAGCAGCCAAGATCCGACTACCGCAGGGAGGAATACGCAGTATTTT. The V and J genes are TRBV7-9 and TRBJ2-3; tentative D call: TRBD2 (6 bases). Germline CDR1 reads SEHNR; CDR2 reads FQNEAQ (reference sequence). The CDR3 consists of 17 residues.

This clone came up once. The genes are TRBV20-1 and TRBJ1-4, with a tentative D call TRBD1 (6 bases). This CDR3 region has 11 residues. V was cut by 5 bases and J by 8 bases, with 9 bases left in between. Germline V CDR1 and CDR2: DFQATT, SNEGSKA (reference sequence). The CDR3 protein is CSADQGEKLFF. The CDR3 nucleotides are TGCAGTGCTGACCAGGGGGAAAAACTGTTTTTT.

V and J are TRBV7-2 and TRBJ2-7, with 10 nucleotides matching TRBD2. The CDR3 covers 15 residues. J lost 6 bases, V lost 3 bases, and 8 bases had no gene match. Germline-derived CDR1 and CDR2 are SGHTA and FQGNSA. The CDR3 nucleotides are TGTGCCAGCAGCTTGGCGAGACTAGCGGGTCGCGAGCAGTACTTC. This codes for CASSLARLAGREQYF.

The genes are TRBV7-2 and TRBJ1-3; D remains unclear. The V gene lost 2 bases and the J gene lost 1 base, with 0 bases spanning the gap. The CDR3 runs to 12 residues. Germline V gives CDR1 SGHTA, CDR2 FQGNSA. The CDR3 sequence is CASSLSGNTIYF. As DNA, the CDR3 is TGTGCCAGCAGCTTATCTGGAAACACCATATATTTT.

The chain is built from TRBV5-1 and TRBJ2-3, with a tentative D call TRBD1 (6 bases). V lost 4 bases and J lost 1, with 19 bases in between. Germline CDR1 and CDR2: SGHRS and YFSETQ. The CDR3 loop spans 17 amino acids. The CDR3 DNA sequence: TGCGCCAGCAGCGCCCCGACAGGTCGAGGAGGCACAGATACGCAGTATTTT. This translates into CASSAPTGRGGTDTQYF.

This clone was detected only once. This chain uses TRBV5-6 with TRBJ1-1; 7 positions match TRBD1. The CDR3 runs 18 residues. V lost 4 bases and J lost 5; bases outside the gene matches: 20. Looked up from germline, CDR1 is SGHDT and CDR2 is YYEEEE. This CDR3 reads CASSLRTGTPSEWTEAFF. DNA for the CDR3: TGTGCCAGCAGCCTTAGGACAGGCACTCCCTCTGAATGGACTGAAGCTTTCTTT.

This chain's CDR3 is CASGPNLANYGYTF. CDR3 sequence (DNA): TGTGCCAGCGGGCCAAACTTGGCTAACTATGGCTACACCTTC. The rearrangement links TRBV27 to TRBJ1-2; no clear D gene. This CDR3 has 14 amino acids. CDR1 is MNHEY and CDR2 is SMNVEV in the germline V gene (reference sequence). V lost 8 bases to trimming and J lost 0 bases, with 13 bases between them.

The genes are TRBV4-1 and TRBJ2-1; D gene ambiguous. V gave up 2 bases and J gave up 0 bases, with 11 bases separating them. This CDR3 spans 16 amino acids. Germline assignment: CDR1 MGHRA and CDR2 YSYEKL. The chain's CDR3 is CASSQTQDHSYNEQFF. Written as DNA, the CDR3 is TGCGCCAGCAGCCAAACCCAGGACCACTCCTACAATGAGCAGTTCTTC.